Presented here are 7 T cell receptor beta chains from one specimen sequenced in a study of molecular identifiers for immune sequencing clone quantification. TCRdb passed the PCR reads through MiXCR, listing each CDR3 protein once. The sample has about 320,000 distinct CDR3 sequences, roughly a fifth seen once. Sequenced input: naive CD8+ T cells from blood, with Jurkat cell RNA spiked in. Subset noted: FACS-sorted CD8+CD4-CCR7+CD45RA+ naive T cells. All receptors derive from a human donor in good health. Some libraries in this study had Jurkat cell RNA spiked in.

This clonotype has ten or more counts. V usage is TRBV4-3 and J usage is TRBJ2-7; 10 bases match TRBD2. The trim removed 4 bases at V and 0 bases at J, leaving 9 bases unmatched. The CDR3 consists of 17 residues. CDR1 and CDR2 from the germline V gene are LGHNA and YSLEER. CDR3 amino acids: CASSRERAGGSSYEQYF. CDR3 coding DNA: TGCGCCAGCAGCCGGGAGAGAGCGGGAGGGAGCTCCTACGAGCAGTACTTC.

Note on this clonotype: A read error may explain this, as a much larger clone is one base away. The chain has TRBV27 and TRBJ1-6, with 8 bases fitting TRBD1. Germline V lookup: CDR1 MNHEY, CDR2 SMNVEV (reference sequence). With V trimmed by 1 base and J by 9 bases, 2 bases remained unmatched. This CDR3 contains 14 residues. The CDR3 loop is CASSLWTGSSPLHF. CDR3 nucleotides: TGTGCCAGCAGTTTATGGACAGGGAGTTCACCCCTCCACTTT.

This clonotype appeared many times. Written as DNA, the CDR3 is TGCAGTGCTCTAGAGGGCCTCTACGAGCAGTACTTC. Its protein product is CSALEGLYEQYF. J is TRBJ2-7 and V is TRBV20-1, with a weak D call TRBD2 (5 bases). V was clipped by 5 bases and J by 3 bases, with 11 bases between them. Germline loops: CDR1 DFQATT, CDR2 SNEGSKA (reference sequence). The CDR3 is 12 residues long.

This clonotype was seen ten or more times. The V gene is TRBV7-9, the J gene TRBJ2-3; 8 bases fit TRBD2. The germline V gene has CDR1 SEHNR and CDR2 FQNEAQ (reference sequence). This CDR3 contains 17 residues. Trimming took 7 bases from V and 1 from J; bases not matched to a gene: 13. CDR3 amino acids: CASKGSGSVSRTDTQYF. The CDR3 bases are TGTGCCAGCAAAGGAAGCGGGAGTGTCTCCCGCACAGATACGCAGTATTTT.

This clonotype was picked up many times. The V gene is TRBV4-1, the J gene TRBJ1-5; unclear D gene. The length of the CDR3 is 15 residues. Trimming cost V 0 bases and J 0 bases, with 6 bases left between them. Germline V lookup: CDR1 MGHRA, CDR2 YSYEKL. CDR3 sequence reads: CASSQEWNSNQPQHF. The CDR3 DNA is TGCGCCAGCAGCCAAGAATGGAATAGCAATCAGCCCCAGCATTTT.

The sample holds many counts of this clonotype. The chain is built from TRBV28 and TRBJ2-7; 10 nucleotides line up with TRBD1. J was trimmed by 5 bases and V by 4 bases; bases with no gene match: 5. Germline CDR1 is MDHEN and CDR2 is SYDVKM. The CDR3 contains 14 residues. The CDR3 coding sequence is TGTGCCAGCAGTTCCCGACAGGGGGCCGACGAGCAGTACTTC. As protein: CASSSRQGADEQYF.

The sample holds many counts of this clonotype. The V and J genes are TRBV6-1 and TRBJ1-4; possible D gene TRBD1, 6 bases. Per the germline V gene, CDR1 is MNHNS and CDR2 is SASEGT. The CDR3 covers 18 residues. The V gene lost 2 bases and the J gene lost 2 bases, with 18 bases spanning the gap. The CDR3 here is CASSENIGGAPTNEKLFF. The CDR3 coding sequence is TGTGCCAGCAGTGAAAATATTGGGGGCGCCCCGACTAATGAAAAACTGTTTTTT.